This entry describes one T cell receptor (beta chain). The antigen is not known. This sample stems from a study of T cells expressing NK-cell markers. About the research overall: Repertoire data for TCR beta were derived from sorted T cells (CD3+CD56+NKG2C+, CD3+CD56+NKG2C- and CD3+CD56-NKG2C+). Findings of the study overall: The same clonotypes also predominated in the CD3+CD56-NKG2C+ fraction of a handful of donors.

TCRdb re-called the 5' RACE reads and catalogs CDR3 proteins one per entry, DNA excluded. The repertoire table contains a few hundred thousand distinct CDR3 sequences. The CDR3 length is 11 residues. The TCR sequence derives from a man between 18 and 29 years old in good health. The sequenced sample consisted of blood T cells: a sorted CD56 or NKG2C T cell subset, CD4+ or CD8+ T cells, or bulk PBMC T cells (not recorded which). The chain combines TRBV12-3 or TRBV12-4 with TRBJ1-1; TCRdb picks TRBD1, but there is no DNA to check that call. CDR3 in amino acids: CASTRGRGAFF.